This entry lists 22 T cell receptor beta chains sequenced from one sample in a study of cytomegalovirus exposure and HLA in healthy donors. The study ran its PCR with 60 Vbeta and 13 Jbeta primers. Sequencing was performed with immunoSEQ multiplex PCR; in TCRdb, only in-frame clones are kept and a portion is missing. The table shows tens of thousands of clones, with over 60% occurring only once. The source material was PBMCs. The receptors stem from a boy aged 5-17 years in good health and CMV-seropositive.

The rearrangement links TRBV4-1 to TRBJ2-7; D call uncertain. The germline V and J ends were trimmed by 1 base and 0 bases, with 7 bases remaining between them. The CDR3 has 14 amino acids. Germline V gene sequence: CDR1 MGHRA, CDR2 YSYEKL. In nucleotides, the CDR3 is TGCGCCAGCAGCCAAGTCACGGGCTCCTACGAGCAGTACTTC. This sequence encodes CASSQVTGSYEQYF.

To note about this clone: Within the sample, other DNA sequences also encode this same CDR3. V is TRBV30 and J is TRBJ1-5, with 9 bases matching TRBD1. CDR1 and CDR2 from the germline V gene are GTSNPN and SVGIG (reference sequence). V dropped 1 base and J dropped 4; count of bases not matched to a gene: 5. There are 15 residues in the CDR3. CDR3: CAWSAGQGWNQPQHF. CDR3 DNA sequence: TGTGCCTGGAGTGCCGGACAGGGGTGGAATCAGCCCCAGCATTTT. The full variable domain, its missing parts supplied by reference TRBV30 and TRBJ1-5, is SQTIHQWPATLVQPVGSPLSLECTVEGTSNPNLYWYRQAAGRGLQLLFYSVGIGQISSEVPQNLSASRPQDRQFILSSKKLLLSDSGFYLCAWSAGQGWNQPQHFGDGTRLSIL.

This clone was seen only a few times. The rearrangement joins TRBV15 to TRBJ1-3; D unclear. This CDR3 contains 16 residues. The germline V gene encodes CDR1 LNHNV and CDR2 YYDKDF (reference sequence). V shed 1 base and J shed 0 bases, with 10 bases lying between them. The DNA for the CDR3 is TGTGCCACCAGCAGAGGGAGGGCTAGCTCTGGAAACACCATATATTTT. It yields the protein CATSRGRASSGNTIYF.

For the CDR3, the DNA is TGTGCCAGCAGTGTCACCGGGAGCGGGGAGACTGAAGCTTTCTTT. Translation gives CASSVTGSGETEAFF. V and J are TRBV6-4 and TRBJ1-1, with unresolved D. V lost 4 bases and J lost 5, with 17 bases in between. The length of the CDR3 is 15 residues. Per the germline V gene, CDR1 is MRHNA and CDR2 is SNTAGT.

V usage is TRBV9 and J usage is TRBJ2-4; TRBD1 matches at 9 bases. Germline loops: CDR1 SGDLS, CDR2 YYNGEE. This CDR3 comprises 16 residues. V was pared by 4 bases and J by 0 bases, with 5 bases of the junction left unmatched. This chain's CDR3 is CASSPRDRAAKNIQYF. The CDR3 DNA is TGTGCCAGCAGCCCCAGGGACAGGGCAGCCAAAAACATTCAGTACTTC.

The chain couples TRBV6-1 to TRBJ2-1, with a tentative D call TRBD1 (6 bases). Germline V lookup: CDR1 MNHNS, CDR2 SASEGT. There are 15 residues in the CDR3. Deletions cut 4 bases from V and 4 bases from J, with 14 bases between. The CDR3 DNA reads as TGTGCCAGCAGTGGACTTACAGGGTTTTACAATGAGCAGTTCTTC. Residues: CASSGLTGFYNEQFF.

The chain joins TRBV6-5 to TRBJ2-7; 8 bases are shared with TRBD1. The J segment lost 6 bases and the V segment lost 5 bases, leaving 3 bases of the junction unmatched. This CDR3 is 12 amino acids long. Germline V CDR1 and CDR2: MNHEY, SVGAGI. The CDR3 DNA follows: TGTGCCAGCAGTCGGACAGGGCGCGAGCAGTACTTC. Protein product: CASSRTGREQYF.

A few counts support this clone. The J gene is TRBJ1-1, the V gene TRBV7-6; D is unclear. The germline V gene has CDR1 SGHVS and CDR2 FNYEAQ. V lost 5 bases and J lost 1, with 8 bases in between. The CDR3 length is 13 residues. The CDR3 DNA reads TGTGCCAGCAGCCGCGATCAGAACACTGAAGCTTTCTTT. It codes for CASSRDQNTEAFF.

The J gene is TRBJ1-3, the V gene TRBV9; 7 bases match TRBD1. Germline V gene lookup returns CDR1 SGDLS and CDR2 YYNGEE. V lost 4 bases to trimming and J lost 0 bases; unmatched junction nucleotides: 10. The CDR3 is made up of 17 amino acids. In DNA form, the CDR3 reads TGTGCCAGCAGCCATAGGAAGGACAGGAACTCTGGAAACACCATATATTTT. Protein product: CASSHRKDRNSGNTIYF.

This clone was observed a single time. The chain links TRBV27 to TRBJ2-7; 11 bases are shared with TRBD1. The length of the CDR3 is 14 residues. Germline CDR1 reads MNHEY; CDR2 reads SMNVEV (reference sequence). The ends lost 6 bases at V and 3 bases at J; junction bases unmatched: 4. The CDR3 region has the DNA TGTGCCAGCAGGAGTGGGACAGGGGGCTACGAGCAGTACTTC. Amino acids: CASRSGTGGYEQYF.

The rearrangement uses TRBV14 and TRBJ1-1, with D possibly TRBD1 on 5 matching bases. The CDR3 contains 13 residues. Trimming shortened V by 3 bases and J by 11 bases, and 16 bases separated the two germline ends. Germline values: CDR1 SGHDN, CDR2 FVKESK. CDR3 in amino acids: CASSHYTGGWAFF. CDR3 nucleotide sequence: TGTGCCAGCAGCCACTATACGGGGGGATGGGCTTTCTTT.

The rearrangement uses TRBV19 and TRBJ1-2, with D possibly TRBD1 on 5 matching bases. Germline CDR1 reads LNHDA; CDR2 reads SQIVND (reference sequence). V was cut by 7 bases and J by 1 base, with 10 bases left in between. This CDR3 comprises 13 residues. The CDR3: CASTPTVNYGYTF. The CDR3 nucleotides read TGTGCCAGTACCCCGACAGTTAACTATGGCTACACCTTC. The complete variable domain, with remaining parts taken from reference TRBV19 and TRBJ1-2, reads DGGITQSPKYLFRKEGQNVTLSCEQNLNHDAMYWYRQDPGQGLRLIYYSQIVNDFQKGDIAEGYSVSREKKESFPLTVTSAQKNPTAFYLCASTPTVNYGYTFGSGTRLTVV.

This chain links TRBV30 with TRBJ1-4; D may be TRBD1 (5 bases). In germline, CDR1 is GTSNPN, CDR2 SVGIG (reference sequence). The CDR3 contains 14 residues. Trimming shortened V by 3 bases and J by 3 bases, and 11 bases separated the two germline ends. Here the CDR3 reads CAWSRDSANEKLFF. Written as DNA, the CDR3 is TGTGCCTGGAGCCGGGACTCAGCTAATGAAAAACTGTTTTTT.

This chain uses TRBV29-1 with TRBJ2-1; the D is unclear. Germline V gene lookup returns CDR1 SQVTM and CDR2 ANQGSEA. V was trimmed by 7 bases and J by 0 bases, leaving 10 bases between them. The CDR3 is 13 residues long. The CDR3 loop is CSGSLNSYNEQFF. The CDR3 bases are TGCAGCGGGAGCCTAAACTCCTACAATGAGCAGTTCTTC.

The chain couples TRBV7-9 to TRBJ1-1, with a weak D call TRBD1 (6 bases). Germline-derived CDR1 and CDR2 are SEHNR and FQNEAQ (reference sequence). This CDR3 is built from 16 residues. The V gene lost 5 bases and the J gene lost 1 base, with 17 bases spanning the gap. CDR3: CASSPHEGTRNTEAFF. The CDR3 bases are TGTGCCAGCAGCCCCCATGAAGGGACACGGAACACTGAAGCTTTCTTT.

The rearrangement joins TRBV11-2 to TRBJ2-3; 13 bases line up with TRBD2. J lost 1 base, V lost 5 bases, and 3 bases had no gene match. The CDR3 is 16 amino acids. Looked up from germline, CDR1 is SGHAT and CDR2 is FQNNGV. The CDR3 DNA reads TGTGCCAGCAGCCGCGGGACTAGCGGGGGCACAGATACGCAGTATTTT. It codes for CASSRGTSGGTDTQYF.

The V call is TRBV5-1, the J call TRBJ2-7; no clear D. The germline CDR1 and CDR2 sequences are SGHRS and YFSETQ. The CDR3 covers 13 residues. The V end lost 0 bases, the J end lost 6 bases, and 10 bases lay between the germline ends. As DNA, the CDR3 is TGCGCCAGCAGCTTGGACCAATTCGGCGAGCAGTACTTC. Translation gives CASSLDQFGEQYF.

A single count supports this clone. The chain carries TRBV18 and TRBJ2-2; 8 nucleotides agree with TRBD1. J was trimmed by 4 bases and V by 3 bases; bases with no gene match: 7. The CDR3 extends over 16 amino acids. Germline V gene data show CDR1 as KGHSH and CDR2 as LQKENI. The CDR3 sequence: CASSPATGAGTGELFF. The CDR3 DNA is TGTGCCAGCTCACCGGCGACAGGGGCGGGCACCGGGGAGCTGTTTTTT.

This clone was found a few times. The rearrangement links TRBV15 to TRBJ2-3; TRBD2 agrees at 8 bases. The junction had 1 base not matched to a gene; V was cut back by 3 bases and J by 2 bases. This CDR3 region has 14 residues. Germline CDR1 reads LNHNV; CDR2 reads YYDKDF (reference sequence). CDR3 residues: CATSSSGITDTQYF. As DNA, the CDR3 is TGTGCCACCAGCAGTAGCGGGATCACAGATACGCAGTATTTT.

The CDR3 bases are TGTGCCAGCTCACCCGTTCGATTTGACAGGGGATCAAATGAAAAACTGTTTTTT. As protein: CASSPVRFDRGSNEKLFF. The chain employs TRBV18 and TRBJ1-4; 8 positions agree with TRBD1. CDR1 and CDR2 (germline): KGHSH, LQKENI. Trimming took 3 bases from V and 5 from J; bases not matched to a gene: 14. The CDR3 consists of 18 residues.

The chain uses TRBV5-6 and TRBJ1-2, with TRBD1 matching 7 bases. After removal of 1 base from V and 2 bases from J, the junction contained 2 bases not matched to a gene. The CDR3 covers 14 residues. Germline loops: CDR1 SGHDT, CDR2 YYEEEE. CDR3 region: CASSLQGGNYGYTF. CDR3 coding DNA: TGTGCCAGCAGCTTGCAGGGGGGCAACTATGGCTACACCTTC.

The chain combines TRBV5-1 with TRBJ2-7, with 7 bases aligning to TRBD1. J was trimmed by 4 bases and V by 3 bases; bases with no gene match: 7. This CDR3 is 14 amino acids long. The V gene's germline CDR1 is SGHRS and CDR2 YFSETQ. The CDR3 region is CASSSPGQSYEQYF. CDR3 sequence (DNA): TGCGCCAGCAGCTCCCCGGGACAGAGTTACGAGCAGTACTTC.